This entry lists 19 T cell receptor beta chains sequenced from one sample in a study of cytomegalovirus exposure and HLA in healthy donors. PCR amplification relied on 60 Vbeta primers (plus 13 Jbeta primers). Assay used: immunoSEQ multiplex PCR; TCRdb lists only in-frame clones, some missing. Of about 200,000 clones listed, around 74% are singletons. Sequenced: PBMCs. Source of these receptors: a girl aged 5 to 17 in good health and CMV-seropositive.

Only a few counts were recorded for this clone. This rearrangement joins TRBV6-1 to TRBJ1-1; D is possibly TRBD1 (5 bases). CDR1 MNHNS and CDR2 SASEGT come from the germline V gene. The V and J ends lost 3 bases and 7 bases respectively, with 15 bases between them. The CDR3 runs 14 residues. The CDR3 loop reads CASSERGGEGEAFF. Here the CDR3 DNA reads TGTGCCAGCAGTGAGCGGGGGGGGGAGGGTGAAGCTTTCTTT.

The rearrangement joins TRBV5-4 to TRBJ2-6; tentatively, D is TRBD1 (6 bases). Germline CDR1 and CDR2: SGHNT and YYREEE (reference sequence). The CDR3 is 14 amino acids. V gave up 5 bases and J gave up 2 bases, with 8 bases separating them. The CDR3, as DNA: TGTGCCAGCAGGTCAGGGGCTGGGGCCAACGTCCTGACTTTC. Its protein product is CASRSGAGANVLTF.

This clone appeared a few times. This rearrangement joins TRBV10-2 to TRBJ2-3; maybe TRBD2 (6 bases). There are 13 residues in the CDR3. CDR1 is WSHSY, CDR2 SAAADI, per germline. Trimming stripped 8 bases from V and 2 bases from J, with 11 bases between. The CDR3 DNA sequence: TGCGCCAGCGGAGGGGTCCCCACAGATACGCAGTATTTT. It yields the protein CASGGVPTDTQYF.

J is TRBJ1-2 and V is TRBV19, with 8 bases aligning to TRBD1. V was clipped by 5 bases and J by 5 bases; unmatched bases: 7. Germline CDR1 reads LNHDA; CDR2 reads SQIVND (reference sequence). This CDR3 region has 14 residues. DNA for the CDR3: TGTGCCAGTAGTTACATCGGGACAGGATATGGCTACACCTTC. Protein sequence: CASSYIGTGYGYTF.

This sequence joins TRBV11-2 and TRBJ1-2; a weak D match, TRBD1 (5 bases). This CDR3 has 13 amino acids. The V gene lost 3 bases and the J gene lost 3 bases, with 8 bases spanning the gap. Looked up from germline, CDR1 is SGHAT and CDR2 is FQNNGV. CDR3 sequence: CASSFEGDYGYTF. The CDR3 DNA reads TGTGCCAGCAGCTTCGAAGGGGACTATGGCTACACCTTC.

The CDR3 sequence is CASSRTDLVNEQFF. The DNA of the CDR3 is TGCGCCAGCAGCCGGACAGATCTTGTAAATGAGCAGTTCTTC. This chain uses TRBV5-1 with TRBJ2-1; maybe TRBD1 (6 bases). Germline V gene sequence: CDR1 SGHRS, CDR2 YFSETQ. CDR3 length: 14 amino acids. Trimming removed 4 bases from V and 7 bases from J, with 15 bases in between.

The chain joins TRBV6-1 to TRBJ2-7, with 9 positions matching TRBD1. Germline CDR1 MNHNS, CDR2 SASEGT. The CDR3 runs 13 residues. The V and J ends lost 5 bases and 7 bases, in that order; junction bases with no gene match: 6. CDR3 sequence reads: CASSTGGAREQYF. The CDR3 DNA reads as TGTGCCAGCAGTACAGGGGGCGCGAGGGAGCAGTACTTC.

This clone was detected once. The chain recombines TRBV7-2 with TRBJ2-2, with a weak D call TRBD2 (6 bases). This CDR3 is built from 14 residues. Germline V gene sequence: CDR1 SGHTA, CDR2 FQGNSA. V was clipped by 2 bases and J by 6 bases, with 10 bases between them. The CDR3 here is CASSLLGGAGELFF. CDR3 DNA sequence: TGTGCCAGCAGCTTATTGGGCGGGGCCGGGGAGCTGTTTTTT.

In its sample, this clone was seen a few times. The gene calls are TRBV7-2 and TRBJ2-1, with D maybe TRBD2 (5 bases). Trimming cost V 3 bases and J 5 bases, with 8 bases left between them. The V gene's germline CDR1 is SGHTA and CDR2 FQGNSA. This CDR3 contains 13 residues. The CDR3, as DNA: TGTGCCAGCAGCTTCTCCGGGAACAATGAGCAGTTCTTC. It encodes CASSFSGNNEQFF.

This clone has only a few counts. As DNA, the CDR3 is TGTGCCAGCAGCGCGCGGGACGGTAACTATGGCTACACCTTC. This sequence encodes CASSARDGNYGYTF. The chain couples TRBV5-4 to TRBJ1-2; D is possibly TRBD1 (5 bases). Trimming removed 4 bases at V and 1 base at J, with 11 bases between. CDR1 is SGHNT and CDR2 is YYREEE in the germline V gene (reference sequence). The CDR3 spans 14 residues.

The V and J genes are TRBV7-8 and TRBJ1-3; the match to TRBD1 covers 7 bases. The CDR3 spans 17 residues. Trimming at V came to 1 base and at J to 1 base, leaving 7 bases not matched to a gene. Germline CDR1 is SGHVS and CDR2 is FQNEAQ. CDR3 sequence: CASSLEGQLTSGNTIYF. In nucleotides, the CDR3 is TGTGCCAGCAGCTTAGAGGGACAGCTTACTTCTGGAAACACCATATATTTT.

This clone was found once. The chain links TRBV6-5 to TRBJ1-4, with D perhaps matching TRBD1 (6 bases). CDR1 and CDR2 (germline): MNHEY, SVGAGI. Trimming shortened V by 10 bases and J by 4 bases, and 19 bases separated the two germline ends. The CDR3 is 15 residues long. The CDR3 here is CANRDSGPNNEKLFF. The CDR3 DNA reads TGTGCCAACAGGGACTCCGGGCCAAATAATGAAAAACTGTTTTTT.

V gene TRBV11-2 combines with J gene TRBJ1-1, with 7 nucleotides matching TRBD1. The CDR3 spans 16 residues. The trim removed 5 bases at V and 2 bases at J, leaving 11 bases unmatched. Germline V gene data show CDR1 as SGHAT and CDR2 as FQNNGV. This CDR3 is CASSGPGTVSNTEAFF. The DNA of the CDR3 is TGTGCCAGCAGCGGACCGGGGACAGTATCAAACACTGAAGCTTTCTTT. Complete variable domain (other parts from reference TRBV11-2 and TRBJ1-1): EAGVAQSPRYKIIEKRQSVAFWCNPISGHATLYWYQQILGQGPKLLIQFQNNGVVDDSQLPKDRFSAERLKGVDSTLKIQPAKLEDSAVYLCASSGPGTVSNTEAFFGQGTRLTVV.

V gene TRBV5-1 combines with J gene TRBJ2-2; possible D gene TRBD2, 6 bases. V was cut by 4 bases and J by 6 bases, with 16 bases left in between. The CDR3 spans 15 residues. The V gene's germline CDR1 is SGHRS and CDR2 YFSETQ. The CDR3 region is CASSPGLGQAGELFF. The CDR3 DNA reads TGCGCCAGCAGCCCGGGACTGGGGCAGGCCGGGGAGCTGTTTTTT.

The V call is TRBV7-8, the J call TRBJ2-5; 9 bases match TRBD2. V lost 3 bases, J lost 5 bases, and 16 bases stayed unmatched. The CDR3 covers 18 residues. CDR1 is SGHVS, CDR2 FQNEAQ, per germline. For the CDR3, the DNA is TGTGCCAGCAGCTTCGCGTTCGGGGGACTAGCTTCGGGGGAGACCCAGTACTTC. Protein sequence: CASSFAFGGLASGETQYF.

The V and J genes are TRBV19 and TRBJ1-6; 7 positions match TRBD1. Germline CDR1 is LNHDA and CDR2 is SQIVND (reference sequence). CDR3 length: 15 amino acids. Unmatched junction bases numbered 7, after V lost 6 bases and J lost 5 bases. This chain's CDR3 is CASRRQGTDNSPLHF. In nucleotides, the CDR3 is TGTGCCAGTAGGCGACAGGGCACCGATAATTCACCCCTCCACTTT.

This chain connects TRBV11-2 to TRBJ2-2; no definite D call. The CDR3 contains 14 residues. CDR1 is SGHAT, CDR2 FQNNGV, per germline. The germline V and J ends were trimmed by 5 bases and 4 bases, with 11 bases remaining between them. The CDR3 DNA reads TGTGCCAGCAGCATCCGTCACGGCACCGGGGAGCTGTTTTTT. Translation: CASSIRHGTGELFF.

The gene calls are TRBV5-4 and TRBJ2-3, with 8 bases lining up with TRBD2. The V and J ends lost 0 bases and 6 bases, in that order; junction bases with no gene match: 3. This CDR3 spans 14 amino acids. Germline CDR1 reads SGHNT; CDR2 reads YYREEE (reference sequence). CDR3 in amino acids: CASSLGASGDTQYF. Written as DNA, the CDR3 is TGTGCCAGCAGCTTGGGTGCTAGCGGGGATACGCAGTATTTT.

This rearrangement joins TRBV6-5 to TRBJ1-5, with a weak D call TRBD1 (6 bases). V was pared by 0 bases and J by 3 bases, with 9 bases between. In germline, CDR1 is MNHEY, CDR2 SVGAGI. CDR3 length equals 15 residues. CDR3: CASSYSGTHNQPQHF. The CDR3 coding sequence is TGTGCCAGCAGTTACTCCGGGACACACAATCAGCCCCAGCATTTT.